This T cell receptor (beta chain) was documented in a study of T cell responses to AZD1222 COVID-19 vaccine. Produced via immunoSEQ multiplex PCR; TCRdb's table is partial and in-frame only. Among around 120,000 clones, more than 90% were seen once, and the ten largest hold under 2.5%. CDR1 SGHTA and CDR2 FQGNSA come from the germline V gene. V dropped 8 bases and J dropped 0 bases, with 16 bases sitting between them. The CDR3 consists of 15 residues. The starting material was peripheral blood, obtained on day 0 of AZD1222 vaccination. The chain links TRBV7-2 to TRBJ1-1; maybe TRBD1 (6 bases). This TCR was sampled from an adult in good health. CDR3 protein: CASLLLTGMNTEAFF. The CDR3 DNA reads TGTGCCAGCCTCTTGTTGACAGGAATGAACACTGAAGCTTTCTTT.